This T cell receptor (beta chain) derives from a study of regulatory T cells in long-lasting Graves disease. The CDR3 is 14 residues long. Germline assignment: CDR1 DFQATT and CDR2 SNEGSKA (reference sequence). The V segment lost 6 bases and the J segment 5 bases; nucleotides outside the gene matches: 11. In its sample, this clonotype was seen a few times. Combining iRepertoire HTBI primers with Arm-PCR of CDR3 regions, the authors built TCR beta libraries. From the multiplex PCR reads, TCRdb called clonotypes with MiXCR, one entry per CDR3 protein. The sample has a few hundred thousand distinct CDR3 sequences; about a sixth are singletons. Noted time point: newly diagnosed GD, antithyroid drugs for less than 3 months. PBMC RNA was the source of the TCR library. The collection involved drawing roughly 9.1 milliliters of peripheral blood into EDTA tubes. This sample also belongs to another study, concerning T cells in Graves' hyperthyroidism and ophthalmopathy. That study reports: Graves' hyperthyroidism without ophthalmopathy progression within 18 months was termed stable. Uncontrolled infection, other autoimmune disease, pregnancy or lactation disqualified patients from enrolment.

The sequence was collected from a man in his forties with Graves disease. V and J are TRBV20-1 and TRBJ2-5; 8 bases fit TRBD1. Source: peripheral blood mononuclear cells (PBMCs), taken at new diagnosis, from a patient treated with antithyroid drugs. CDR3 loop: CSAQRDRRVETQYF. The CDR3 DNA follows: TGCAGTGCCCAAAGGGACAGGAGGGTGGAGACCCAGTACTTC.